Following are 25 T cell receptor beta chains from one sample sequenced in a study of control samples from healthy donors and cancer patients. The method was immunoSEQ multiplex PCR; TCRdb's version includes in-frame clones alone and lacks a portion of them. The sample holds 150,000 or so clones, 80% to 95% seen once. The sequenced sample was blood. These receptors were collected from a man younger than 30 in good health.

The chain joins TRBV4-2 to TRBJ1-1; the D gene is possibly TRBD1 (5 bases). V was clipped by 0 bases and J by 6 bases, with 11 bases between them. This CDR3 is built from 14 residues. The germline V gene encodes CDR1 LGHNA and CDR2 YNFKEQ. This CDR3 is CASSQEHTGAEAFF. CDR3 DNA: TGTGCCAGCAGCCAAGAACACACGGGGGCTGAAGCTTTCTTT.

V usage is TRBV7-6 and J usage is TRBJ1-1; 9 nucleotides agree with TRBD1. With 0 bases clipped from V and 3 bases from J, the junction kept 2 bases outside the gene matches. The CDR3 loop spans 15 amino acids. Per the germline V gene, CDR1 is SGHVS and CDR2 is FNYEAQ. The CDR3 nucleotides read TGTGCCAGCAGCTTAGCAGGACAGGGGTACACTGAAGCTTTCTTT. Its protein is CASSLAGQGYTEAFF.

CDR3 protein: CASSQSNTEAFF. The CDR3 DNA reads TGTGCCAGCAGCCAGTCTAACACTGAAGCTTTCTTT. The genes are TRBV11-2 and TRBJ1-1; D unclear. The CDR3 contains 12 residues. Germline assignment: CDR1 SGHAT and CDR2 FQNNGV. Trimming shortened V by 5 bases and J by 2 bases, and 6 bases separated the two germline ends.

The rearrangement links TRBV4-1 to TRBJ1-1; D is perhaps TRBD1 (5 bases). V lost 3 bases and J lost 5, with 16 bases in between. This CDR3 has 15 residues. Germline V gene data show CDR1 as MGHRA and CDR2 as YSYEKL. CDR3 nucleotides: TGCGCCAGCAGCCACTCTCGGGGGGTGGTAACTGAAGCTTTCTTT. Protein product: CASSHSRGVVTEAFF.

The chain's CDR3 is CAWSSKRATNTGELFF. The CDR3 bases are TGTGCCTGGAGTTCGAAAAGGGCCACAAACACCGGGGAGCTGTTTTTT. The rearrangement joins TRBV30 to TRBJ2-2, with unresolved D. V lost 2 bases to trimming and J lost 2 bases, with 15 bases between them. This CDR3 has 16 amino acids. Germline V lookup: CDR1 GTSNPN, CDR2 SVGIG (reference sequence).

The genes are TRBV18 and TRBJ2-7; D gene uncertain. The CDR3 has 13 amino acids. V lost 2 bases and J lost 3, with 8 bases in between. Germline values: CDR1 KGHSH, CDR2 LQKENI. The chain's CDR3 is CASSPSTGYEQYF. The CDR3 DNA reads TGTGCCAGCTCACCATCTACGGGCTACGAGCAGTACTTC.

The V and J genes are TRBV30 and TRBJ1-1; a possible D gene is TRBD1 (5 bases). V was cut by 5 bases and J by 7 bases, with 11 bases left in between. Germline assignment: CDR1 GTSNPN and CDR2 SVGIG (reference sequence). CDR3 length: 11 residues. CDR3: CAWGGIYEAFF. As DNA, the CDR3 is TGTGCCTGGGGGGGGATCTATGAAGCTTTCTTT. Together with reference TRBV30 and TRBJ1-1, the CDR3 gives the full variable domain: SQTIHQWPATLVQPVGSPLSLECTVEGTSNPNLYWYRQAAGRGLQLLFYSVGIGQISSEVPQNLSASRPQDRQFILSSKKLLLSDSGFYLCAWGGIYEAFFGQGTRLTVV.

V gene TRBV4-2 combines with J gene TRBJ1-2, with 9 bases lining up with TRBD1. The germline CDR1 and CDR2 sequences are LGHNA and YNFKEQ. The CDR3 is made up of 17 amino acids. V lost 5 bases to trimming and J lost 5 bases; unmatched junction nucleotides: 15. CDR3: CASSAIIGQGRRYGYTF. CDR3 nucleotide sequence: TGTGCCAGCAGCGCTATTATCGGACAGGGGAGGAGGTATGGCTACACCTTC.

This CDR3 reads CASSQLQPETQYF. CDR3 coding DNA: TGTGCCAGCAGCCAGCTCCAGCCAGAGACCCAGTACTTC. This chain uses TRBV3-1 (or the pseudogene TRBV3-2) with TRBJ2-5; D gene uncertain. CDR1 and CDR2 from the germline V gene are LGHDT and YNNKEL (reference sequence). V was trimmed by 3 bases and J by 4 bases, leaving 9 bases between them. The CDR3 totals 13 residues.

The chain carries TRBV18 and TRBJ1-5; TRBD1 agrees at 9 bases. Trimming cost V 3 bases and J 5 bases; bases outside gene matches: 5. The CDR3 loop spans 15 amino acids. The germline CDR1 and CDR2 sequences are KGHSH and LQKENI. Here the CDR3 DNA reads TGTGCCAGCTCACCTGGGACAGGGATTCATCAGCCCCAGCATTTT. Protein sequence: CASSPGTGIHQPQHF.

The chain combines TRBV30 with TRBJ2-7; D is uncertain. The CDR3 loop spans 15 amino acids. The germline V gene has CDR1 GTSNPN and CDR2 SVGIG (reference sequence). Trimming removed 5 bases at V and 0 bases at J, with 17 bases between. This chain's CDR3 is CAWFSPPPSSYEQYF. CDR3 in DNA: TGTGCCTGGTTCTCCCCGCCGCCGAGCTCCTACGAGCAGTACTTC.

The count of this clone is one. The chain recombines TRBV10-3 with TRBJ2-3; 11 positions agree with TRBD2. The germline V gene encodes CDR1 ENHRY and CDR2 SYGVKD. CDR3 length: 14 residues. J gave up 5 bases and V 6 bases, and 4 bases lay outside the gene matches. The CDR3: CAIRLAGEVDTQYF. CDR3 in DNA: TGTGCCATCAGACTAGCGGGAGAAGTAGATACGCAGTATTTT.

This chain joins TRBV5-1 and TRBJ1-5; D unclear. With 1 base removed from V and 0 bases from J, the gap between germline ends came to 8 bases. CDR3 length: 15 residues. Germline V gene data show CDR1 as SGHRS and CDR2 as YFSETQ. CDR3 DNA sequence: TGCGCCAGCAGCTTGAGACCGGATAGCAATCAGCCCCAGCATTTT. It translates to CASSLRPDSNQPQHF. The full variable domain, its missing parts supplied by reference TRBV5-1 and TRBJ1-5, is KAGVTQTPRYLIKTRGQQVTLSCSPISGHRSVSWYQQTPGQGLQFLFEYFSETQRNKGNFPGRFSGRQFSNSRSEMNVSTLELGDSALYLCASSLRPDSNQPQHFGDGTRLSIL.

The chain has TRBV5-1 and TRBJ2-7; a weak D match, TRBD1 (5 bases). The CDR3 runs 12 residues. CDR1 and CDR2 from the germline V gene are SGHRS and YFSETQ. V was shortened by 4 bases and J by 1 base, with 6 bases between the two germline ends. CDR3 in amino acids: CASSPGSYEQYF. The CDR3 region has the DNA TGCGCCAGCAGCCCAGGGTCCTACGAGCAGTACTTC.

The gene calls are TRBV3-1 (or the pseudogene TRBV3-2) and TRBJ1-2; no clear D gene. V was pared by 2 bases and J by 4 bases, with 11 bases between. CDR1 and CDR2 (germline): LGHDT, YNNKEL (reference sequence). The CDR3 covers 14 residues. CDR3 in DNA: TGTGCCAGCAGCCAATCTCCGCCAGGCTATGGCTACACCTTC. As protein: CASSQSPPGYGYTF.

The chain joins TRBV5-6 to TRBJ1-3; 7 bases line up with TRBD1. Germline V gene sequence: CDR1 SGHDT, CDR2 YYEEEE. This CDR3 contains 13 residues. With 3 bases clipped from V and 5 bases from J, the junction kept 2 bases outside the gene matches. CDR3 sequence (DNA): TGTGCCAGCAGCTGGGACAGAAGAAACACCATATATTTT. This sequence encodes CASSWDRRNTIYF.

The V call is TRBV6-1, the J call TRBJ2-7; D gene ambiguous. CDR1 is MNHNS and CDR2 is SASEGT in the germline V gene. CDR3 length equals 15 residues. The V and J ends lost 2 bases and 5 bases respectively, with 16 bases between them. CDR3 loop: CASSELAAAVHEQYF. In nucleotides, the CDR3 is TGTGCCAGCAGTGAACTCGCGGCCGCCGTCCACGAGCAGTACTTC.

V gene TRBV30 combines with J gene TRBJ2-7; TRBD1 matches at 7 bases. Per germline, CDR1 GTSNPN and CDR2 SVGIG (reference sequence). The CDR3 sequence is 17 residues long. V lost 4 bases to trimming and J lost 2 bases; unmatched junction nucleotides: 17. CDR3 residues: CAWTSLSIGTEAYEQYF. CDR3 sequence (DNA): TGTGCCTGGACCTCCTTATCAATTGGGACAGAAGCCTACGAGCAGTACTTC.

The V gene is TRBV27, the J gene TRBJ1-3; D is uncertain. V shed 5 bases and J shed 7 bases, with 9 bases lying between them. This CDR3 has 12 residues. Germline assignment: CDR1 MNHEY and CDR2 SMNVEV (reference sequence). The CDR3, as DNA: TGTGCCAGCAGTAGTGGAGGGAACACCATATATTTT. Protein: CASSSGGNTIYF.

The rearrangement joins TRBV4-2 to TRBJ2-3; D is possibly TRBD1 (6 bases). Germline CDR1 LGHNA, CDR2 YNFKEQ. This CDR3 region has 15 residues. The ends were cut back, 0 bases at V and 6 bases at J, with 13 bases in the middle. The CDR3, as DNA: TGTGCCAGCAGCCAAGATGGGGTACAGGGTGATACGCAGTATTTT. The encoded protein is CASSQDGVQGDTQYF.

This chain uses TRBV6-1 with TRBJ2-5; a weak D match, TRBD1 (6 bases). The V gene's germline CDR1 is MNHNS and CDR2 SASEGT. V dropped 0 bases and J dropped 3 bases, with 11 bases sitting between them. The CDR3 runs to 15 residues. CDR3 sequence (DNA): TGTGCCAGCAGTGAAGCTGCAGGGGACAAAGAGACCCAGTACTTC. Protein: CASSEAAGDKETQYF.

The chain links TRBV5-6 to TRBJ2-1, with 11 bases identical to TRBD2. With 2 bases clipped from V and 6 bases from J, the junction kept 13 bases outside the gene matches. Per germline, CDR1 SGHDT and CDR2 YYEEEE. The CDR3 spans 18 residues. CDR3 sequence reads: CASSFSTSGRVVRNEQFF. As DNA, the CDR3 is TGTGCCAGCAGCTTCAGTACTAGCGGGAGAGTAGTTCGCAATGAGCAGTTCTTC. Filled out from reference TRBV5-6 and TRBJ2-1, the complete variable domain reads DAGVTQSPTHLIKTRGQQVTLRCSPKSGHDTVSWYQQALGQGPQFIFQYYEEEERQRGNFPDRFSGHQFPNYSSELNVNALLLGDSALYLCASSFSTSGRVVRNEQFFGPGTRLTVL.

The chain carries TRBV3-1 (or the pseudogene TRBV3-2) and TRBJ2-7; D is possibly TRBD1 or TRBD2 (5 bases each). V lost 0 bases to trimming and J lost 2 bases, with 8 bases between them. There are 14 residues in the CDR3. Germline V gives CDR1 LGHDT, CDR2 YNNKEL (reference sequence). CDR3 region: CASSQDTGPYEQYF. In DNA, the CDR3 is TGTGCCAGCAGCCAAGACACGGGACCCTACGAGCAGTACTTC.

The chain combines TRBV5-6 with TRBJ1-6; D unresolved. Trimming pared 1 base from V and 0 bases from J, leaving 8 bases between. The CDR3 covers 16 residues. Germline CDR1 is SGHDT and CDR2 is YYEEEE. The CDR3 DNA is TGTGCCAGCAGCTTGAAAAGAAGCTCCTATAATTCACCCCTCCACTTT. It is translated as CASSLKRSSYNSPLHF. Looking up the rest from reference TRBV5-6 and TRBJ1-6 gives the full variable domain: DAGVTQSPTHLIKTRGQQVTLRCSPKSGHDTVSWYQQALGQGPQFIFQYYEEEERQRGNFPDRFSGHQFPNYSSELNVNALLLGDSALYLCASSLKRSSYNSPLHFGNGTRLTVT.

V is TRBV7-9 and J is TRBJ1-1; the D is unclear. V was trimmed by 8 bases and J by 1 base, leaving 8 bases between them. Germline V CDR1 and CDR2: SEHNR, FQNEAQ (reference sequence). The CDR3 is made up of 12 amino acids. The CDR3 loop reads CASQKGNTEAFF. The CDR3 DNA reads TGTGCCAGCCAAAAAGGGAACACTGAAGCTTTCTTT.